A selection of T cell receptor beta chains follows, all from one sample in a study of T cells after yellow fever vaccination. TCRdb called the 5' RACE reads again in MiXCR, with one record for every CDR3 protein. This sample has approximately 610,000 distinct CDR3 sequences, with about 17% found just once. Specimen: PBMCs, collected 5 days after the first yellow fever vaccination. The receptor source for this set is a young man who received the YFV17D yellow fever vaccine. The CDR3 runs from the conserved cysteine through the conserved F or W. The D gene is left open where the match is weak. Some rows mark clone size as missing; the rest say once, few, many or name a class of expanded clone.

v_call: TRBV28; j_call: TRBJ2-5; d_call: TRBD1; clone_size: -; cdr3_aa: CASSFLYRGRTEETQYF; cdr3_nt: TGTGCCAGCAGTTTCCTGTACAGGGGGCGGACTGAAGAGACCCAGTACTTC
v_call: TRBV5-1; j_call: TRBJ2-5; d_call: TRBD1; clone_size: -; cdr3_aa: CASSLTLTGQGRTQYF; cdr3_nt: TGCGCCAGCAGCCTGACCCTTACCGGACAGGGCCGAACCCAGTACTTC
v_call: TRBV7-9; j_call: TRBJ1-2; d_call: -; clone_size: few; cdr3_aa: CASTSRTF; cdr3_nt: TGTGCCAGCACCTCACGGACCTTC
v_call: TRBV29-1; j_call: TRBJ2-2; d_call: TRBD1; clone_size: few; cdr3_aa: CSVEVYRGTGELFF; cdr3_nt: TGCAGCGTTGAAGTATACAGGGGTACCGGGGAGCTGTTTTTT
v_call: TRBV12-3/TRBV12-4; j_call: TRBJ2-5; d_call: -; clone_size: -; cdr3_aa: CVSSSKETQYF; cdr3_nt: TGTGTCAGCAGTTCGAAAGAGACCCAGTACTTC
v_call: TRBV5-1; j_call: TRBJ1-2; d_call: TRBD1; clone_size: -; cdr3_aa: CASSFGQGVYGYTF; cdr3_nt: TGCGCCAGCAGCTTTGGACAGGGGGTCTATGGCTACACCTTC
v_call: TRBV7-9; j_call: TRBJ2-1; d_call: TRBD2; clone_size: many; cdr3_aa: CASSLVRGGATDEQFF; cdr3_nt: TGTGCCAGCAGCTTAGTACGCGGGGGAGCAACGGATGAGCAGTTCTTC
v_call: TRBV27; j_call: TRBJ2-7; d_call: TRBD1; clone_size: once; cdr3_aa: CASRQGISEQYF; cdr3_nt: TGTGCCAGCAGACAGGGGATAAGCGAGCAGTACTTC
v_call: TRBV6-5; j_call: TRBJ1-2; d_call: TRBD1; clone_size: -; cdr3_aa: CASSYWQTGKSYGYTF; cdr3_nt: TGTGCCAGCAGTTATTGGCAGACAGGGAAAAGTTATGGCTACACCTTC
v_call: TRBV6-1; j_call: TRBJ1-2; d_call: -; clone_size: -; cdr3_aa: CASRRGRGNYGYTF; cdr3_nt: TGTGCCTCCCGCAGGGGTCGGGGGAACTATGGCTACACCTTC
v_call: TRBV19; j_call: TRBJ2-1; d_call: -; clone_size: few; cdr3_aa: CASSIVPELVAEQFF; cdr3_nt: TGTGCCAGTAGTATAGTCCCAGAGTTGGTCGCTGAGCAGTTCTTC